This T cell receptor (beta chain) was retrieved from a study of beta chain features in type 1 diabetes. On the study more broadly: Healthy donors resembled patients in age, gender and cell yields.

The investigators reverse transcribed all of the isolated RNA, so they sequenced expressed TCRB transcripts. Sequenced by immunoSEQ multiplex PCR; TCRdb stores in-frame clones only, minus some. Here the sample spans about 260,000 clones, roughly 24% being singletons. Study findings and constraints: Shorter TCRB CDR3s, moderately but significantly so, were found in Type 1 diabetes patients in all four CD4+ subsets. Cells that show high TCR expression could be over-represented by cDNA sequencing. When VDJ junctions were examined, type 1 diabetes patients showed fewer insertions and more deletions.

On this clone itself: As yet, its antigen is unknown.

Germline CDR1 reads LNHDA; CDR2 reads SQIVND (reference sequence). The CDR3 runs 13 residues. Between the trimmed V and J ends, which lost 7 bases and 5 bases, there was a span of 13 bases. In total, each donor contributed a single heparinised blood draw that averaged approximately 120 mL. The sample taken for sequencing was naive CD4+ T cells from blood. The chain recombines TRBV19 with TRBJ2-3, with D unresolved. This clonotype was obtained from a woman aged 30 to 39 with type 1 diabetes. The CDR3 DNA reads as TGTGCCAGTAACAACCGGAGAGGAGATACGCAGTATTTT. The encoded protein is CASNNRRGDTQYF. The complete variable domain, with remaining parts taken from reference TRBV19 and TRBJ2-3, reads DGGITQSPKYLFRKEGQNVTLSCEQNLNHDAMYWYRQDPGQGLRLIYYSQIVNDFQKGDIAEGYSVSREKKESFPLTVTSAQKNPTAFYLCASNNRRGDTQYFGPGTRLTVL.